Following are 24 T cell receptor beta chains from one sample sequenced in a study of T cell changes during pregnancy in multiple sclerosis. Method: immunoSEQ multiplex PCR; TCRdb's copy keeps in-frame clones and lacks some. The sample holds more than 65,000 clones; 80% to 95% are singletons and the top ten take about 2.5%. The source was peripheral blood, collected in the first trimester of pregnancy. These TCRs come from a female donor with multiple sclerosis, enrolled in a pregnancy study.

The CDR3: CASSPQGANSPLHF. The CDR3 nucleotides read TGTGCCAGCTCACCTCAGGGGGCTAATTCACCCCTCCACTTT. J is TRBJ1-6 and V is TRBV18; 8 positions match TRBD1. The CDR3 runs 14 residues. Unmatched junction bases numbered 1, after V lost 3 bases and J lost 6 bases. Germline V gene lookup returns CDR1 KGHSH and CDR2 LQKENI.

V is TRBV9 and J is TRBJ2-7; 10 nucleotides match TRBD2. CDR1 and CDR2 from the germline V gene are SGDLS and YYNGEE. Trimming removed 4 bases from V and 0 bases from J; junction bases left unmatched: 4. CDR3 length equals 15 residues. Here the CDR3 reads CASSPSSGSSYEQYF. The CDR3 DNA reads TGTGCCAGCAGCCCGTCTAGCGGGAGCTCCTACGAGCAGTACTTC.

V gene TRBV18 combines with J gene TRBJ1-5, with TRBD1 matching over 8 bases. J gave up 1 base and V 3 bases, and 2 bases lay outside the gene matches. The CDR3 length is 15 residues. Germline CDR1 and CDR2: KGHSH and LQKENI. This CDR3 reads CASSPGDRSNQPQHF. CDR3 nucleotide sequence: TGTGCCAGCTCACCGGGGGACAGGAGCAATCAGCCCCAGCATTTT.

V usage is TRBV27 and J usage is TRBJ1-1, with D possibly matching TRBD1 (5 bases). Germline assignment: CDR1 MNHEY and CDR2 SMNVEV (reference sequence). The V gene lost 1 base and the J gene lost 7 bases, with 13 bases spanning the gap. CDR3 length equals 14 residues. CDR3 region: CASSLWRGVGEAFF. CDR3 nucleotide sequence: TGTGCCAGCAGTTTATGGCGGGGCGTCGGTGAAGCTTTCTTT.

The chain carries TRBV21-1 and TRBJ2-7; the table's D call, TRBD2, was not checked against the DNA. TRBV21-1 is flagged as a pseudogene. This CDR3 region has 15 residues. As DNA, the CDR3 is TGTGCCAGCAGCTGGAGACTAGCGGGACGCTACGAGCAGTACTTC. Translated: CASSWRLAGRYEQYF.

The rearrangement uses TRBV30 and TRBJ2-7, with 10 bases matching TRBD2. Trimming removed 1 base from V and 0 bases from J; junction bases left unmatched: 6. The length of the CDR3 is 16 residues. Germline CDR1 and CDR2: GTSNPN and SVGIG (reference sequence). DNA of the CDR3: TGTGCCTGGAGTGGAGAAGGACTAGCGGCCTCCTACGAGCAGTACTTC. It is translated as CAWSGEGLAASYEQYF.

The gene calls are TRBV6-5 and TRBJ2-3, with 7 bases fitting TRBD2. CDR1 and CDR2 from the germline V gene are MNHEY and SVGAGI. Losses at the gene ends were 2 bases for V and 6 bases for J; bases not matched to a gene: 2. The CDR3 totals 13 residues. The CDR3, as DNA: TGTGCCAGCAGTTACAGGACTAGGGATACGCAGTATTTT. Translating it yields CASSYRTRDTQYF.

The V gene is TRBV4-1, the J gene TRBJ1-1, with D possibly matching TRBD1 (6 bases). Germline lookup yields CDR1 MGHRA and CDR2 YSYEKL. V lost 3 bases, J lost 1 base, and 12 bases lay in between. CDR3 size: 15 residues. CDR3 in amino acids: CASSQASDRNTEAFF. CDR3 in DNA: TGCGCCAGCAGCCAGGCCTCGGACAGGAACACTGAAGCTTTCTTT.

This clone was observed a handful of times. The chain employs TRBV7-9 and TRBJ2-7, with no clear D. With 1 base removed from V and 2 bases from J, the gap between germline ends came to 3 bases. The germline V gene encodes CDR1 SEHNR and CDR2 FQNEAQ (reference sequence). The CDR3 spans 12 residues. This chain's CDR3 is CASSLVAYEQYF. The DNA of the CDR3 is TGTGCCAGCAGCTTAGTCGCCTACGAGCAGTACTTC.

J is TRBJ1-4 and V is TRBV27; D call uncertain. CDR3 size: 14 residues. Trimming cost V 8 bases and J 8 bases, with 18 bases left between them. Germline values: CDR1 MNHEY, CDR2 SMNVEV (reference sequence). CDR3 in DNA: TGTGCCAGCGAACTCCAGACGGGAGTGGAAAAACTGTTTTTT. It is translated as CASELQTGVEKLFF.

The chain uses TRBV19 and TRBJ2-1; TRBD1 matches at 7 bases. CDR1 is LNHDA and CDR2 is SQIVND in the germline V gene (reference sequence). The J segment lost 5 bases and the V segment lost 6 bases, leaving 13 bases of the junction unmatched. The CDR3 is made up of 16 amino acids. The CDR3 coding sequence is TGTGCCAGTAGCCGATCGACAGGGCGTAATAACAATGAGCAGTTCTTC. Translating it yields CASSRSTGRNNNEQFF.

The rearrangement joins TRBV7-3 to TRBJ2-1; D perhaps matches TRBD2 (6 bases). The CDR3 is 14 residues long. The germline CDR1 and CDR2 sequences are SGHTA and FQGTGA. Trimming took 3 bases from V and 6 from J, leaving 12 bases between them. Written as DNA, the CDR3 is TGTGCCAGCAGCTTTACCGGGAGATCCAATGAGCAGTTCTTC. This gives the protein CASSFTGRSNEQFF.

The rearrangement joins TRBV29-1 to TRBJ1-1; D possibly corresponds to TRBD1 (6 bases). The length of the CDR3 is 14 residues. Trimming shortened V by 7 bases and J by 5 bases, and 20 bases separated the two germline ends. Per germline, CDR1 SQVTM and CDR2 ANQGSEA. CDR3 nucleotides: TGCAGCGGAGCTTTTGGGGCAGGGGTAACTGAAGCTTTCTTT. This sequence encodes CSGAFGAGVTEAFF.

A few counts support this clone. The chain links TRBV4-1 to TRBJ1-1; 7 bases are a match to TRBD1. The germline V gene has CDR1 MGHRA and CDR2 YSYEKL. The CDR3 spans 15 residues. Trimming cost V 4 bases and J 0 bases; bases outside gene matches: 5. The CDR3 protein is CASSRLQGLNTEAFF. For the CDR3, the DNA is TGCGCCAGCAGCCGATTACAGGGGTTGAACACTGAAGCTTTCTTT.

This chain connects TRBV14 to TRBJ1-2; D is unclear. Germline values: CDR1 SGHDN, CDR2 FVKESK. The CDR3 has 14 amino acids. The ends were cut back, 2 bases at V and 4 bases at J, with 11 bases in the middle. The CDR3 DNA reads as TGTGCCAGCAGCCAATGGCCGGGAAGCTATGGCTACACCTTC. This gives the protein CASSQWPGSYGYTF. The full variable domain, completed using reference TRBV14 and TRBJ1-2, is EAGVTQFPSHSVIEKGQTVTLRCDPISGHDNLYWYRRVMGKEIKFLLHFVKESKQDESGMPNNRFLAERTGGTYSTLKVQPAELEDSGVYFCASSQWPGSYGYTFGSGTRLTVV.

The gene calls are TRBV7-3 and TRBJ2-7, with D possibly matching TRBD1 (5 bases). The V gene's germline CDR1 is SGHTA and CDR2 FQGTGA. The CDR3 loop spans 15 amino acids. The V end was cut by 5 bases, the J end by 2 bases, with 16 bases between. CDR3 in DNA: TGTGCCAGCAGCCTCACCCGGGCAGGGACCTACGAGCAGTACTTC. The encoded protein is CASSLTRAGTYEQYF.

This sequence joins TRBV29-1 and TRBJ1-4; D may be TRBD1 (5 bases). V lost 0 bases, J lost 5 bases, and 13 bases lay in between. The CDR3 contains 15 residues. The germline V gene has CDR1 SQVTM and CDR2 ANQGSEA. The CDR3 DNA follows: TGCAGCGTTGAAGATGTCGGGGGTGGGAATGAAAAACTGTTTTTT. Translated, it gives CSVEDVGGGNEKLFF.

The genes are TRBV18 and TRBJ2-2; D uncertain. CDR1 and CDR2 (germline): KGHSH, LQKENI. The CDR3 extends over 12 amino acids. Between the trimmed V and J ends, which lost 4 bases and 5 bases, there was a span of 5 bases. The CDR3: CASSLNTGELFF. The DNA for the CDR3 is TGTGCCAGCTCACTCAATACCGGGGAGCTGTTTTTT.

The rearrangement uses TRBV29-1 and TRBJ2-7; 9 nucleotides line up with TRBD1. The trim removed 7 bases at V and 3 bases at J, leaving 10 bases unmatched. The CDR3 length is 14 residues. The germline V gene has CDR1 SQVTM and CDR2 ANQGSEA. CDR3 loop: CSAVTGGALYEQYF. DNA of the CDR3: TGCAGCGCCGTTACAGGGGGCGCGCTCTACGAGCAGTACTTC.

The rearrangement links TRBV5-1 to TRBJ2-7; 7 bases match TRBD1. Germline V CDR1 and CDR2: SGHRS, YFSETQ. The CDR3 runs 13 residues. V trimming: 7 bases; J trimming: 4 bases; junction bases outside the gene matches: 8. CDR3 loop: CASCKQTGYEQYF. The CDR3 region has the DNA TGCGCCAGCTGCAAACAGACAGGGTACGAGCAGTACTTC.

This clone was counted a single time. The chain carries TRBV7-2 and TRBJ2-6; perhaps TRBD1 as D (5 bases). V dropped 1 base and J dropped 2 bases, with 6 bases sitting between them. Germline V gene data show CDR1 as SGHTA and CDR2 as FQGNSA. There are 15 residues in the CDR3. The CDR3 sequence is CASSLGRAGANVLTF. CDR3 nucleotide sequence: TGTGCCAGCAGCTTAGGCAGGGCTGGGGCCAACGTCCTGACTTTC.

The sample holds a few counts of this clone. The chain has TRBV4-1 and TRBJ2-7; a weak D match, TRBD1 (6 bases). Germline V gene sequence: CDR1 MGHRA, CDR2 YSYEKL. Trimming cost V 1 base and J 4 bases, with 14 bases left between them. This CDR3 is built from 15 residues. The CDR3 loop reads CASSQVAQGIYEQYF. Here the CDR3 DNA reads TGCGCCAGCAGCCAAGTCGCCCAGGGGATTTACGAGCAGTACTTC.

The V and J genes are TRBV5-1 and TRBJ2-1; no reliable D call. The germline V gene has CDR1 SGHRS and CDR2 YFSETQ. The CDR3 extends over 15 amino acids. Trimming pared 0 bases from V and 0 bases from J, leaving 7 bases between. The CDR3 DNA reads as TGCGCCAGCAGCTTGGACCTAAGCTCCTACAATGAGCAGTTCTTC. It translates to CASSLDLSSYNEQFF.

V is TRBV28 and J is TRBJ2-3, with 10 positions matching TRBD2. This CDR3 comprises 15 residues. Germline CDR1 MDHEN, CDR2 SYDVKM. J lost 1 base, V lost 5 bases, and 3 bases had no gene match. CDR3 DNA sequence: TGTGCCAGCAGTAAACTAGCGGGGCGCACAGATACGCAGTATTTT. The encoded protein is CASSKLAGRTDTQYF.